This T cell receptor (beta chain) was profiled in a study of shared clonotypes between healthy human individuals. Sequencing used immunoSEQ multiplex PCR; TCRdb keeps in-frame clones, though not all of them. The sample lists some 630,000 clones; about 78% were seen once. CDR3 length: 12 amino acids. The sequenced sample consisted of memory CD4+ T cells sorted from blood. Stated subset: CD45RA-negative fraction. The sequence was collected from a woman in her 30s in good health. The rearrangement joins TRBV1 to TRBJ2-4; the table's D call of TRBD2 was not tested on the DNA. TRBV1 corresponds to a pseudogene. The CDR3 region is CTSSFSGDPGFF. DNA for the CDR3: TGCACCAGCTCCTTCTCGGGGGACCCCGGGTTCTTC.